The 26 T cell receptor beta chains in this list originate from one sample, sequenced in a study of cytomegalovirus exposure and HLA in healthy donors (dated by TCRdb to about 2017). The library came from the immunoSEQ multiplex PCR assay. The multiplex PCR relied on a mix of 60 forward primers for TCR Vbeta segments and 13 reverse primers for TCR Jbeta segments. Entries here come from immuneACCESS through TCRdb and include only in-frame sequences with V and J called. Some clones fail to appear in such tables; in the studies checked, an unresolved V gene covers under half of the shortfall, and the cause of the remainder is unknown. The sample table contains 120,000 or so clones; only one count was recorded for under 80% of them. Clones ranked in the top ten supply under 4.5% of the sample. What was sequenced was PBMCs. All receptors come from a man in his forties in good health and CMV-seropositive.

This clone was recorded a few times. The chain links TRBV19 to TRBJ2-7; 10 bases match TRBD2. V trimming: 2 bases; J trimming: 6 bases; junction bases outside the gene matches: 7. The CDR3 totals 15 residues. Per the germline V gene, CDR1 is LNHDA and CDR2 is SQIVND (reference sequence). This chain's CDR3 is CASSITAGGPSEQYF. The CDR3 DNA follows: TGTGCCAGTAGTATAACAGCGGGAGGGCCCAGCGAGCAGTACTTC. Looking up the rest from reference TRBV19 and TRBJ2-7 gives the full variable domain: DGGITQSPKYLFRKEGQNVTLSCEQNLNHDAMYWYRQDPGQGLRLIYYSQIVNDFQKGDIAEGYSVSREKKESFPLTVTSAQKNPTAFYLCASSITAGGPSEQYFGPGTRLTVT.

The CDR3 spells CASSPRGRRVSNEQYF. CDR3 sequence (DNA): TGTGCCAGCAGCCCCCGAGGACGGAGGGTAAGTAACGAGCAGTACTTC. This chain joins TRBV9 and TRBJ2-7; the D gene is possibly TRBD2 (6 bases). Germline values: CDR1 SGDLS, CDR2 YYNGEE. The CDR3 runs 16 residues. Trimming stripped 4 bases from V and 5 bases from J, with 22 bases between.

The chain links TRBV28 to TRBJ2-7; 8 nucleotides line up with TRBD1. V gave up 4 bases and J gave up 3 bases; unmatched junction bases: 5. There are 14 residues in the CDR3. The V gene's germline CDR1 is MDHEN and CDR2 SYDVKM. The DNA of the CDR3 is TGTGCCAGCAGTTCTCGGACAGGGATCTACGAGCAGTACTTC. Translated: CASSSRTGIYEQYF.

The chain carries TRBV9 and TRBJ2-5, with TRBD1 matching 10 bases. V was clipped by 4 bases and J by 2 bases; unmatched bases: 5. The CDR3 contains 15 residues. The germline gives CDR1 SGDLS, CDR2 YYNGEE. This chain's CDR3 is CASSPDRGWQETQYF. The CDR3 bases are TGTGCCAGCAGCCCGGACAGGGGGTGGCAAGAGACCCAGTACTTC.

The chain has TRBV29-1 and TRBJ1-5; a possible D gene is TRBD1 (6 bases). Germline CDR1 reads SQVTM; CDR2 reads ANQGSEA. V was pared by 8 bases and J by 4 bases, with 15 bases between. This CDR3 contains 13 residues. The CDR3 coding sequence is TGCAGCCCCCATGTAGGGGGAAATCAGCCCCAGCATTTT. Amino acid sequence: CSPHVGGNQPQHF.

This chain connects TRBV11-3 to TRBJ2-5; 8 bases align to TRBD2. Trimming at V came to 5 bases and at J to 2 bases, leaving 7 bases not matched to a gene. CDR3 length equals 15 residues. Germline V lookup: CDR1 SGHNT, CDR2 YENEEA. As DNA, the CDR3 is TGTGCCAGCAGCGCCGGGGGGGCAATACAAGAGACCCAGTACTTC. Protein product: CASSAGGAIQETQYF.

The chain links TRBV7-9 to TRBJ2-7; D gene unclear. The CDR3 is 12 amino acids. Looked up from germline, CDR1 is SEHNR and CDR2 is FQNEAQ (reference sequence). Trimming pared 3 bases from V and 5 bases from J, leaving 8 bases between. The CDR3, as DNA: TGTGCCAGCAGCTTCGACACGGACGAGCAGTACTTC. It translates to CASSFDTDEQYF. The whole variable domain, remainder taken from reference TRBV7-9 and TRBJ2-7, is DTGVSQNPRHKITKRGQNVTFRCDPISEHNRLYWYRQTLGQGPEFLTYFQNEAQLEKSRLLSDRFSAERPKGSFSTLEIQRTEQGDSAMYLCASSFDTDEQYFGPGTRLTVT.

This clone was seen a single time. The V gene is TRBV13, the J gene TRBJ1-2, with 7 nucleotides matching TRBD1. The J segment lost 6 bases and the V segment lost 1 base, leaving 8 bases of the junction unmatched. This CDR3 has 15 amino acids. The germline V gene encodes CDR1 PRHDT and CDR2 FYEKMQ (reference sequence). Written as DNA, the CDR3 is TGTGCCAGCAGCTTAGCAACTAAGGGGGCCGATGGCTACACCTTC. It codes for CASSLATKGADGYTF.

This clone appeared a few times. The CDR3 spells CASISGGNTGELFF. CDR3 DNA sequence: TGTGCCAGTATTTCCGGGGGAAACACCGGGGAGCTGTTTTTT. The rearrangement joins TRBV19 to TRBJ2-2; tentatively, D is TRBD2 (6 bases). V gave up 7 bases and J gave up 2 bases, with 11 bases separating them. Germline loops: CDR1 LNHDA, CDR2 SQIVND (reference sequence). This CDR3 contains 14 residues.

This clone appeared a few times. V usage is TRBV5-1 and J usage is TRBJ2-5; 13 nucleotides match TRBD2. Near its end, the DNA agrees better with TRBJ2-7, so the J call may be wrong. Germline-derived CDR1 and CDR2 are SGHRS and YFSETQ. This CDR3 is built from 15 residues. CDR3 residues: CASSLWTSGGYEQYF. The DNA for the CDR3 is TGCGCCAGCAGCTTGTGGACTAGCGGGGGTTACGAGCAGTACTTC.

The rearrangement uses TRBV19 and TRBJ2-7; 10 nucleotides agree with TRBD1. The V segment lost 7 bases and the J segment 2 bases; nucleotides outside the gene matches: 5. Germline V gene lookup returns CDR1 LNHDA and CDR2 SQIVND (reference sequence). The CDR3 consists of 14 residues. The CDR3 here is CASTPGTGAYEQYF. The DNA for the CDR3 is TGTGCCAGTACCCCCGGGACAGGGGCCTACGAGCAGTACTTC.

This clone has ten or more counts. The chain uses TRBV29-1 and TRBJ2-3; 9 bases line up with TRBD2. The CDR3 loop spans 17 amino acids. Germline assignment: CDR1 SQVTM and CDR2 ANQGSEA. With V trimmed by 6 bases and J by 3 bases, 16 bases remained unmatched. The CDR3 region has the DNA TGCAGCGTCCTCAGCCCCGGACTAGCGAATCCGACAGATACGCAGTATTTT. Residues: CSVLSPGLANPTDTQYF.

CDR3 DNA: TGTGCCAGTAGTATCGCGGGCAGTTCTAAAGAGACCCAGTACTTC. Translation: CASSIAGSSKETQYF. The chain is built from TRBV19 and TRBJ2-5; possible D gene TRBD2, 5 bases. This CDR3 contains 15 residues. Germline CDR1 LNHDA, CDR2 SQIVND (reference sequence). Trimming stripped 3 bases from V and 3 bases from J, with 14 bases between.

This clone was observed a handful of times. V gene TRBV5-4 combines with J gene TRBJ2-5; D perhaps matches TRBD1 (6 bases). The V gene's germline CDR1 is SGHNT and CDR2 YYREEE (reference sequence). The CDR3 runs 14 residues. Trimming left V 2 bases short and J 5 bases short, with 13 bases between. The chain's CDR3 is CASSLKQGGETQYF. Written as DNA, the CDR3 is TGTGCCAGCAGCTTAAAACAGGGTGGGGAGACCCAGTACTTC.

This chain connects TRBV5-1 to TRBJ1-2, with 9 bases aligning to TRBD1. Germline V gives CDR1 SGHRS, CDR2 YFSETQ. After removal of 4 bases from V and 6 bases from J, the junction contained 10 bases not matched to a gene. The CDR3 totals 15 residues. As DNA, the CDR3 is TGCGCCAGCAGCCAACGTCGTGACAGGGGGGATGGCTACACCTTC. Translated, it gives CASSQRRDRGDGYTF.

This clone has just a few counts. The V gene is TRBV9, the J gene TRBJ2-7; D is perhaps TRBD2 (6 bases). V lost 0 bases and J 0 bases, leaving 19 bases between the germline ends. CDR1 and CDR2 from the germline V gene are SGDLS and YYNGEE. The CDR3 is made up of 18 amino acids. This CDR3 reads CASSVGVGGTGLSYEQYF. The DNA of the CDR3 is TGTGCCAGCAGCGTAGGGGTGGGAGGAACCGGACTCTCCTACGAGCAGTACTTC.

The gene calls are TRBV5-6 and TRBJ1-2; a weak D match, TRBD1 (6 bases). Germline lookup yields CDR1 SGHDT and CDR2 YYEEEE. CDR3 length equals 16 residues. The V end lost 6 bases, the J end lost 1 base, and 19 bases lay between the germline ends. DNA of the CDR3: TGTGCCAGCAAACAGGGAAGGCTTACTCTTAACTATGGCTACACCTTC. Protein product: CASKQGRLTLNYGYTF.

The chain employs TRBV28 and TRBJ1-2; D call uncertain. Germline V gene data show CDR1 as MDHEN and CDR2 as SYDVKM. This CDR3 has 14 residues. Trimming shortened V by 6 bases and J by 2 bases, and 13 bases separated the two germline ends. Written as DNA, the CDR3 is TGTGCCAGCAGCCTTTCTACTGAGAACTATGGCTACACCTTC. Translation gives CASSLSTENYGYTF.

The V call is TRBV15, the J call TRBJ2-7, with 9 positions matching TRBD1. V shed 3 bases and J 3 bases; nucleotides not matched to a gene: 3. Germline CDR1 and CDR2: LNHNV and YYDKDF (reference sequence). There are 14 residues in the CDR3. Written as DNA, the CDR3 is TGTGCCACCAGCAGTGGACAGGGGATCTACGAGCAGTACTTC. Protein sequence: CATSSGQGIYEQYF. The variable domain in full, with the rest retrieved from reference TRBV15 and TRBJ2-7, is DAMVIQNPRYQVTQFGKPVTLSCSQTLNHNVMYWYQQKSSQAPKLLFHYYDKDFNNEADTPDNFQSRRPNTSFCFLDIRSPGLGDTAMYLCATSSGQGIYEQYFGPGTRLTVT.

The CDR3 DNA reads TGTGCCAGCAGCCAGCTTGAGGGGACCCAGTACTTC. This encodes CASSQLEGTQYF. This rearrangement joins TRBV7-2 to TRBJ2-5, with D perhaps matching TRBD2 (5 bases). V was trimmed by 5 bases and J by 7 bases, leaving 11 bases between them. The germline V gene encodes CDR1 SGHTA and CDR2 FQGNSA. The CDR3 is made up of 12 amino acids. The variable domain in full, with the rest retrieved from reference TRBV7-2 and TRBJ2-5, is GAGVSQSPSNKVTEKGKDVELRCDPISGHTALYWYRQSLGQGLEFLIYFQGNSAPDKSGLPSDRFSAERTGGSVSTLTIQRTQQEDSAVYLCASSQLEGTQYFGPGTRLLVL.

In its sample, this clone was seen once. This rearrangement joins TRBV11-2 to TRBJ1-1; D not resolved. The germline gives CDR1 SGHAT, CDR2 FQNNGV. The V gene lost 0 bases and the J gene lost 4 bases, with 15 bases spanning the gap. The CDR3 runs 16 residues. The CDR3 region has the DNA TGTGCCAGCAGCTTAGATGGGGTCGGGGTACCCACTGAAGCTTTCTTT. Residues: CASSLDGVGVPTEAFF.

CDR3 in DNA: TGTGCCAGCAGCATCCGACAGGGGGGGGGTGAAAAACTGTTTTTT. The encoded protein is CASSIRQGGGEKLFF. This chain uses TRBV7-2 with TRBJ1-4; 9 nucleotides agree with TRBD1. Germline CDR1 reads SGHTA; CDR2 reads FQGNSA. The CDR3 sequence is 15 residues long. J was trimmed by 7 bases and V by 5 bases; bases with no gene match: 8.

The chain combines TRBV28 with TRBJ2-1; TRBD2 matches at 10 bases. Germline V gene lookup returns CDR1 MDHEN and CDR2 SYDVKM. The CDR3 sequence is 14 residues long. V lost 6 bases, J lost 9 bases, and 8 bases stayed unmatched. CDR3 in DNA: TGTGCCAGCAGCGTTCTAGCGGGAGTAAGTGAGCAGTTCTTC. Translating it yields CASSVLAGVSEQFF.

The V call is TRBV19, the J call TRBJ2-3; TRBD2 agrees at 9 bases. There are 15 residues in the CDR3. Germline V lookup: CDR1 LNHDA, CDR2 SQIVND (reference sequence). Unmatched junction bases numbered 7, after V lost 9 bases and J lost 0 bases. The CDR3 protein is CASTTSGDSTDTQYF. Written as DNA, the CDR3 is TGTGCCAGCACGACTAGCGGAGATAGCACAGATACGCAGTATTTT.

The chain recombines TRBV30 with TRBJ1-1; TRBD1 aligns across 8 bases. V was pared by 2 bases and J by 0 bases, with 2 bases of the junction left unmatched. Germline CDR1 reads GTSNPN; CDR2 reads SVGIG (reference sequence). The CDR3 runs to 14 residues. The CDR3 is CAWSMDRVNTEAFF. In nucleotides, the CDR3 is TGTGCCTGGAGTATGGACAGGGTGAACACTGAAGCTTTCTTT.

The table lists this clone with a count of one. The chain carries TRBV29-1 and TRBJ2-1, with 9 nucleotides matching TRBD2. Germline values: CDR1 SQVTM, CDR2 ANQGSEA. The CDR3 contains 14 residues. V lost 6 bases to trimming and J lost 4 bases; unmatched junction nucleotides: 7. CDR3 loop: CSVNPGLAYNEQFF. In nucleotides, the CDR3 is TGCAGCGTCAATCCGGGACTAGCTTACAATGAGCAGTTCTTC.